This passage covers 6 T cell receptor beta chains from one sample sequenced in a study of neurological immune-mediated disorders. MiXCR, applied by TCRdb to the 5' RACE reads, yields one record per CDR3 protein. This table holds fewer than 80,000 distinct CDR3 sequences, under 5% found once. Sample: PBMCs. These receptors all stem from a woman in her fifties or sixties with multiple sclerosis.

The gene calls are TRBV5-4 and TRBJ1-1, with D possibly TRBD1 on 5 matching bases. Germline-derived CDR1 and CDR2 are SGHNT and YYREEE (reference sequence). Trimming took 3 bases from V and 4 from J, leaving 13 bases between them. The CDR3 length is 14 residues. CDR3 DNA sequence: TGTGCCAGCAGCTCCCCCCCTGGGACCACTGAAGCTTTCTTT. This codes for CASSSPPGTTEAFF.

In its sample, this clonotype was seen many times. The chain couples TRBV4-2 to TRBJ2-3; TRBD2 matches at 8 bases. V was clipped by 0 bases and J by 2 bases; unmatched bases: 4. This CDR3 is built from 16 residues. CDR1 and CDR2 (germline): LGHNA, YNFKEQ. The CDR3 is CASSQDTSGNTDTQYF. Here the CDR3 DNA reads TGTGCCAGCAGCCAAGATACTAGCGGAAACACAGATACGCAGTATTTT.

This clonotype turned up a few times. A read error is possible here, since a much larger clone lies one base away. The chain carries TRBV3-1 and TRBJ1-5; unclear D gene. V was cut by 2 bases and J by 7 bases, with 9 bases left in between. CDR1 LGHDT and CDR2 YNNKEL come from the germline V gene (reference sequence). The CDR3 is 13 residues long. CDR3 in DNA: TGTGCCAGCAGCCAAAGATTATGGCAGCCCCAGCATTTT. Translated: CASSQRLWQPQHF.

In its sample, this clonotype was seen many times. This chain connects TRBV15 to TRBJ1-2; D may be TRBD1 (6 bases). The ends were cut back, 5 bases at V and 4 bases at J, with 20 bases in the middle. The CDR3 is 16 residues long. Germline loops: CDR1 LNHNV, CDR2 YYDKDF (reference sequence). In nucleotides, the CDR3 is TGTGCCACCAGCGGACAGTCCGGGATCACGGCCTATGGCTACACCTTC. Its translation is CATSGQSGITAYGYTF.

This clonotype was observed at least ten times. The chain's CDR3 is CASSWGVGSGELFF. The CDR3, as DNA: TGTGCCAGCAGTTGGGGGGTTGGTAGCGGGGAGCTGTTTTTT. The chain joins TRBV27 to TRBJ2-2, with TRBD2 as a possible D gene (6 bases). The CDR3 has 14 amino acids. Germline CDR1 is MNHEY and CDR2 is SMNVEV (reference sequence). The V and J ends lost 4 bases and 7 bases respectively, with 13 bases between them.

In its sample, this clonotype was seen many times. This chain links TRBV12-3 or TRBV12-4 with TRBJ1-2; TRBD1 matches 11 bases. The V segment lost 3 bases and the J segment 7 bases; nucleotides outside the gene matches: 13. The CDR3 runs 17 residues. The CDR3 sequence: CASSLGSIGQGASGYTF. CDR3 nucleotide sequence: TGTGCCAGCAGTTTGGGGTCGATAGGACAGGGGGCTTCTGGCTACACCTTC.